The present TCR beta chain was sequenced within a study of cytomegalovirus exposure and HLA in healthy donors. Findings and limits, study-wide: Rare TCR sequences predominated, though certain public TCRs were found in many donors. Analyzed later, association rates of TCRs varied across HLA loci, with DRB1 most and HLA-C fewest.

Regarding this clone: What it recognizes is unknown.

Use of 60 Vbeta and 13 Jbeta primers characterized the PCR. The table came from immunoSEQ multiplex PCR; TCRdb's copy has only in-frame clones and leaves some out. The table records 150,000 to 200,000 clones, 75% to 80% of them present only once. CDR1 is MNHNS, CDR2 SASEGT, per germline. The CDR3 runs to 14 residues. V gave up 10 bases and J gave up 2 bases, with 12 bases separating them. The sequence was collected from a woman aged 25 to 39 in good health and CMV-seropositive. The sample was PBMCs. The chain is built from TRBV6-1 and TRBJ2-6, with TRBD2 as a possible D gene (6 bases). CDR3 protein: CAISRGAGANVLTF. CDR3 in DNA: TGTGCCATCTCGCGGGGAGCTGGGGCCAACGTCCTGACTTTC.